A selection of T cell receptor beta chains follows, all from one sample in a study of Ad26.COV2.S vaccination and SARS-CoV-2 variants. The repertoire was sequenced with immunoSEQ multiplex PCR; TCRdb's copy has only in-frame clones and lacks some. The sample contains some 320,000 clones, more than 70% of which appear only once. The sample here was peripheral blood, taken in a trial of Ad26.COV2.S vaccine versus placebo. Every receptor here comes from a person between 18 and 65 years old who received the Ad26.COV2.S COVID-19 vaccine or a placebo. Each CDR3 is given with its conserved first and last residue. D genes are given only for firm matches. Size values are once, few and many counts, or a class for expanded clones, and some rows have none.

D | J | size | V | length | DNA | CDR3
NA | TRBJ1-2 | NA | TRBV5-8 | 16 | TGTGCCAGCAGCCAAACCGGGACCGACCGCGGCTATGGCTACACCTTC | CASSQTGTDRGYGYTF
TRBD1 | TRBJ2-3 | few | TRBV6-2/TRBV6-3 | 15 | TGTGCCAGCAGTTTTCCAGGGGGCGGGTCAGATACGCAGTATTTT | CASSFPGGGSDTQYF
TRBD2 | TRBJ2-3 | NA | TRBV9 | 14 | TGTGCCAGCAGCGCCAGCCTAGCGGGGGGGTTGAGGTATTTT | CASSASLAGGLRYF
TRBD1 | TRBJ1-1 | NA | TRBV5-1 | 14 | TGCGCCAGCAGCTCTGGGACAGTGGGCTCTGAAGCTTTCTTT | CASSSGTVGSEAFF
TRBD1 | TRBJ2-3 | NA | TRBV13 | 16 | TGTGCCAGCAGCCAGCAACAGGGGCCTAGCACAGATACGCAGTATTTT | CASSQQQGPSTDTQYF
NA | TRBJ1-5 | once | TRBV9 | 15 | TGTGCCAGCAGCGCCCGGCCCGGGATCAATCAGCCCCAGCATTTT | CASSARPGINQPQHF
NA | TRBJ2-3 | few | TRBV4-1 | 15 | TGCGCCAGCAGCCAAGATAAGGGTAGCACAGATACGCAGTATTTT | CASSQDKGSTDTQYF
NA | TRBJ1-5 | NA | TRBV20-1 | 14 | TGCAGTGCAAGTACAGCAATGGGTAATCAGCCCCAGCATTTT | CSASTAMGNQPQHF
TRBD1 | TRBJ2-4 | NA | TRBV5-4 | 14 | TGTGCCAGCAGCTCGACAGGGGGGGAAAACATTCAGTACTTC | CASSSTGGENIQYF
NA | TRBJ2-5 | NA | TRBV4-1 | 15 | TGCGCCAGCAGCCAAGATGGTGACCGGTCAGAGACCCAGTACTTC | CASSQDGDRSETQYF
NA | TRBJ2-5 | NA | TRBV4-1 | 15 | TGCGCCAGCAGCCAAGAAGGCAGGGACCAAGAGACCCAGTACTTC | CASSQEGRDQETQYF
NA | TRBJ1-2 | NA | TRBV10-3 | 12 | TGTGCCACGCAAAGGGGCGACTATGGCTACACCTTC | CATQRGDYGYTF
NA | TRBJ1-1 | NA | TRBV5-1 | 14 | TGCGCCAGCTCAGGACGGAAAGAGAACACTGAAGCTTTCTTT | CASSGRKENTEAFF
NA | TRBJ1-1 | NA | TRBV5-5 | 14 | TGTGCCAGCACCCCAGGGGCCTATGACACTGAAGCTTTCTTT | CASTPGAYDTEAFF
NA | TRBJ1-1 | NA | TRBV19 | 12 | TGTGCCAGTAGTATTCGGGGGACTGAAGCTTTCTTT | CASSIRGTEAFF
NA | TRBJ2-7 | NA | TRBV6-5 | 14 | TGTGCCAGCAGGCTCCCTGGACAGCTCTACGAGCAGTACTTC | CASRLPGQLYEQYF
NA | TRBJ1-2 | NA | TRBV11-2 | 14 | TGTGCCAGCAGCTTATCAGGGAACAACTATGGCTACACCTTC | CASSLSGNNYGYTF
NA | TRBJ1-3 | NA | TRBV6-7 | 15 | TGTGCCAGCAGCTCCAGGGGAGACTCTGGAAACACCATATATTTT | CASSSRGDSGNTIYF
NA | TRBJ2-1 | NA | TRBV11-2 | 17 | TGTGCCAGCAGCTCCCATGAGGGGCAGGGAAGCTACAATGAGCAGTTCTTC | CASSSHEGQGSYNEQFF
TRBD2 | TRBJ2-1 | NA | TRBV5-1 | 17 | TGCGCCAGCAGCCTGCCGACTATAGCGGGGGGCTACAATGAGCAGTTCTTC | CASSLPTIAGGYNEQFF
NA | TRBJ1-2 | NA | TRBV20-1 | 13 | TGCAGTGCTAGTCCGGGGCCCACCCGCGGCTACACCTTC | CSASPGPTRGYTF
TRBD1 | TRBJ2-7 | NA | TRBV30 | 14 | TGTGCCTGGAGTGTGACAGGGGGAGCCTACGAGCAGTACTTC | CAWSVTGGAYEQYF
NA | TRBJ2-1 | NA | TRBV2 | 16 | TGTGCCAGCAGTGATTGGCCGGCTGGCGGTCGGGATGAGCAGTTCTTC | CASSDWPAGGRDEQFF
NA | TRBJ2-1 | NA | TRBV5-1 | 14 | TGCGCCAGCAGCCTCCGGGCTTCAAACAATGAGCAGTTCTTC | CASSLRASNNEQFF
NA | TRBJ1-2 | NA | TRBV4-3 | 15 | TGCGCCAGCAGCCAATCGGGACGGAACATTTATGGCTACACCTTC | CASSQSGRNIYGYTF
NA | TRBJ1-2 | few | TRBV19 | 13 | TGTGCCAGTAGTCCCCCGGGTCCTTATGGCTACACCTTC | CASSPPGPYGYTF
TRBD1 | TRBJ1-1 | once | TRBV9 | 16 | TGTGCCAGCAGCGGAAGTTCGGGACAGGGATACACTGAAGCTTTCTTT | CASSGSSGQGYTEAFF
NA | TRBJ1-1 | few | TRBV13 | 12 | TGTGCCAGCAGCTTTATGGACACTGAAGCTTTCTTT | CASSFMDTEAFF
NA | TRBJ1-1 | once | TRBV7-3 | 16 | TGTGCCAGCAGCCCCTCAGAGGGGCGCATTGTCACTGAAGCTTTCTTT | CASSPSEGRIVTEAFF
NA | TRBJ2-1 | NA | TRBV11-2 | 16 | TGTGCCAGCAGCTTAGATCGGGGAAGCTCCTACAATGAGCAGTTCTTC | CASSLDRGSSYNEQFF
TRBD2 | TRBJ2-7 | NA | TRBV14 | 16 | TGTGCCAGCAGCCGCGGGACTAGCGGGGGCCGGGGCGAGCAGTACTTC | CASSRGTSGGRGEQYF
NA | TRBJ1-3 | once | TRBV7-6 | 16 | TGTGCCAGCAGCTCCCCTATGAGGGATCGCGGAAACACCATATATTTT | CASSSPMRDRGNTIYF
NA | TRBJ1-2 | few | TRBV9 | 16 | TGTGCCAGCAGCGTAGGGGACACGGGCCGTGGCTATGGCTACACCTTC | CASSVGDTGRGYGYTF
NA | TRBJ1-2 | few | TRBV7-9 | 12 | TGTGCCAGCAGCCCCACCCCAGGCGGCTACACCTTC | CASSPTPGGYTF
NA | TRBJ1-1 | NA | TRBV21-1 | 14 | TGTGCCAGCAGGTGGGGGGCTAGAGAAACTGAAGCTTTCTTT | CASRWGARETEAFF
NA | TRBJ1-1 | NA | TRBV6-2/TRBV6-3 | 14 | TGTGCCAGCAGCCCGGGACGGAAGTACACTGAAGCTTTCTTT | CASSPGRKYTEAFF
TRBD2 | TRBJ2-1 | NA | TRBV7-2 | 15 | TGTGCCAGCAGCTGGAGCGGGGGGGTAACGGGTGAGCAGTTCTTC | CASSWSGGVTGEQFF
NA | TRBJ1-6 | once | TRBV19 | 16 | TGTGCCAGTAGTCCTCAAGAGGGACACCATTTCTCACCCCTCCACTTT | CASSPQEGHHFSPLHF
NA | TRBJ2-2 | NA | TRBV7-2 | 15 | TGTGCCAGCAGCTTCCCCGGGCAGAACACCGGGGAGCTGTTTTTT | CASSFPGQNTGELFF
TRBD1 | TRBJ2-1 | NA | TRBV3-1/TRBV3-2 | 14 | TGTGCCAGCAGCCACCAGTCCGGGACAGGGGTGAAGCTCTTC | CASSHQSGTGVKLF
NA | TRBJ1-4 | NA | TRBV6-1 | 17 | TGTGCCAGCAGTGAAAGGATGGGGCGGACCTCGAATGAAAAACTGTTTTTT | CASSERMGRTSNEKLFF
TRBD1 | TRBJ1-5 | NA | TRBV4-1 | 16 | TGCGCCAGCAGCCCAGGGACAGAGGGGAGGAATCAGCCCCAGCATTTT | CASSPGTEGRNQPQHF
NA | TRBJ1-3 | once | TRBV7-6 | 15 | TGTGCCAGCAGCTTAGTGGGAGGGGATGGAAACACCATATATTTT | CASSLVGGDGNTIYF
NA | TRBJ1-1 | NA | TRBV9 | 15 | TGTGCCAGCAGCGTAGAAGATCTCCGGGGCACTGAAGCTTTCTTT | CASSVEDLRGTEAFF
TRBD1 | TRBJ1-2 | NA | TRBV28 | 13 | TGTGCCAGCAAGGTGGACAGGGTCTATGGCTACACCTTC | CASKVDRVYGYTF
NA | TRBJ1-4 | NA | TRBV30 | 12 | TGTGCCTGGAGTTTAGGGTATGAAAAACTGTTTTTT | CAWSLGYEKLFF
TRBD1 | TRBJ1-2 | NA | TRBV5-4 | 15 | TGTGCCAGCAGCTTGGGGGGACAGACTAACTATGGCTACACCTTC | CASSLGGQTNYGYTF
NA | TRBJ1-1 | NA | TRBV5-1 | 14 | TGCGCCAGCAGCTTATGGGGTAGGGACACTGAAGCTTTCTTT | CASSLWGRDTEAFF
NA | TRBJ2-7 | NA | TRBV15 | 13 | TGTGCCACCAGCGGATACCTTGGAACCGAGCAGTACTTC | CATSGYLGTEQYF
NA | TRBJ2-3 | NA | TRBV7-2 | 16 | TGTGCCAGCAGCCCTCAGTCGGGGACAATCACAGATACGCAGTATTTT | CASSPQSGTITDTQYF
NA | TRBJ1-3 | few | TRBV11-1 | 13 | TGTGCCAGCAGTACCGGACCGGGAAACACCATATATTTT | CASSTGPGNTIYF
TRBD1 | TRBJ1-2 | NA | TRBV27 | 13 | TGTGCCAGCAGTTTGGACAGGGGTGATGGCTACACCTTC | CASSLDRGDGYTF
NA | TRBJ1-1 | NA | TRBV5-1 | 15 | TGCGCCAGCAGCTCCGGGCCCCCGTCCGACACTGAAGCTTTCTTT | CASSSGPPSDTEAFF
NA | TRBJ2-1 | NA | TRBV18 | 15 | TGTGCCAGCTCACCACGGGGGTGGGGGGCCCCCCTCCAGTTCTTC | CASSPRGWGAPLQFF